This entry describes one T cell receptor beta chain. The same CDR3 arises from other DNA sequences in this sample as well. This sample is part of a study of blood T cell repertoires in COVID-19. Turning to the study itself: The United States, Italy and Spain were the sources of the acute and convalescent COVID-19 samples.

This CDR3 has 14 amino acids. Losses at the gene ends were 1 base for V and 7 bases for J; bases not matched to a gene: 1. Looked up from germline, CDR1 is MGHRA and CDR2 is YSYEKL. Per the original data handling: Reference gene primer amplification gave estimated nucleated cell counts. Assay: immunoSEQ multiplex PCR; the TCRdb copy retains only in-frame clones and omits some. V, J and clone size are those of that table, while D and trimming were read from the DNA. This sample has roughly 52,000 clones, with more than 70% found just once. Input material: peripheral blood. The gene calls are TRBV4-1 and TRBJ1-4; 9 positions match TRBD1. This receptor was taken from a woman older than 75 with acute or convalescent COVID-19. CDR3 region: CASSQGQGGEKLFF. DNA of the CDR3: TGCGCCAGCAGCCAAGGACAGGGGGGTGAAAAACTGTTTTTT.